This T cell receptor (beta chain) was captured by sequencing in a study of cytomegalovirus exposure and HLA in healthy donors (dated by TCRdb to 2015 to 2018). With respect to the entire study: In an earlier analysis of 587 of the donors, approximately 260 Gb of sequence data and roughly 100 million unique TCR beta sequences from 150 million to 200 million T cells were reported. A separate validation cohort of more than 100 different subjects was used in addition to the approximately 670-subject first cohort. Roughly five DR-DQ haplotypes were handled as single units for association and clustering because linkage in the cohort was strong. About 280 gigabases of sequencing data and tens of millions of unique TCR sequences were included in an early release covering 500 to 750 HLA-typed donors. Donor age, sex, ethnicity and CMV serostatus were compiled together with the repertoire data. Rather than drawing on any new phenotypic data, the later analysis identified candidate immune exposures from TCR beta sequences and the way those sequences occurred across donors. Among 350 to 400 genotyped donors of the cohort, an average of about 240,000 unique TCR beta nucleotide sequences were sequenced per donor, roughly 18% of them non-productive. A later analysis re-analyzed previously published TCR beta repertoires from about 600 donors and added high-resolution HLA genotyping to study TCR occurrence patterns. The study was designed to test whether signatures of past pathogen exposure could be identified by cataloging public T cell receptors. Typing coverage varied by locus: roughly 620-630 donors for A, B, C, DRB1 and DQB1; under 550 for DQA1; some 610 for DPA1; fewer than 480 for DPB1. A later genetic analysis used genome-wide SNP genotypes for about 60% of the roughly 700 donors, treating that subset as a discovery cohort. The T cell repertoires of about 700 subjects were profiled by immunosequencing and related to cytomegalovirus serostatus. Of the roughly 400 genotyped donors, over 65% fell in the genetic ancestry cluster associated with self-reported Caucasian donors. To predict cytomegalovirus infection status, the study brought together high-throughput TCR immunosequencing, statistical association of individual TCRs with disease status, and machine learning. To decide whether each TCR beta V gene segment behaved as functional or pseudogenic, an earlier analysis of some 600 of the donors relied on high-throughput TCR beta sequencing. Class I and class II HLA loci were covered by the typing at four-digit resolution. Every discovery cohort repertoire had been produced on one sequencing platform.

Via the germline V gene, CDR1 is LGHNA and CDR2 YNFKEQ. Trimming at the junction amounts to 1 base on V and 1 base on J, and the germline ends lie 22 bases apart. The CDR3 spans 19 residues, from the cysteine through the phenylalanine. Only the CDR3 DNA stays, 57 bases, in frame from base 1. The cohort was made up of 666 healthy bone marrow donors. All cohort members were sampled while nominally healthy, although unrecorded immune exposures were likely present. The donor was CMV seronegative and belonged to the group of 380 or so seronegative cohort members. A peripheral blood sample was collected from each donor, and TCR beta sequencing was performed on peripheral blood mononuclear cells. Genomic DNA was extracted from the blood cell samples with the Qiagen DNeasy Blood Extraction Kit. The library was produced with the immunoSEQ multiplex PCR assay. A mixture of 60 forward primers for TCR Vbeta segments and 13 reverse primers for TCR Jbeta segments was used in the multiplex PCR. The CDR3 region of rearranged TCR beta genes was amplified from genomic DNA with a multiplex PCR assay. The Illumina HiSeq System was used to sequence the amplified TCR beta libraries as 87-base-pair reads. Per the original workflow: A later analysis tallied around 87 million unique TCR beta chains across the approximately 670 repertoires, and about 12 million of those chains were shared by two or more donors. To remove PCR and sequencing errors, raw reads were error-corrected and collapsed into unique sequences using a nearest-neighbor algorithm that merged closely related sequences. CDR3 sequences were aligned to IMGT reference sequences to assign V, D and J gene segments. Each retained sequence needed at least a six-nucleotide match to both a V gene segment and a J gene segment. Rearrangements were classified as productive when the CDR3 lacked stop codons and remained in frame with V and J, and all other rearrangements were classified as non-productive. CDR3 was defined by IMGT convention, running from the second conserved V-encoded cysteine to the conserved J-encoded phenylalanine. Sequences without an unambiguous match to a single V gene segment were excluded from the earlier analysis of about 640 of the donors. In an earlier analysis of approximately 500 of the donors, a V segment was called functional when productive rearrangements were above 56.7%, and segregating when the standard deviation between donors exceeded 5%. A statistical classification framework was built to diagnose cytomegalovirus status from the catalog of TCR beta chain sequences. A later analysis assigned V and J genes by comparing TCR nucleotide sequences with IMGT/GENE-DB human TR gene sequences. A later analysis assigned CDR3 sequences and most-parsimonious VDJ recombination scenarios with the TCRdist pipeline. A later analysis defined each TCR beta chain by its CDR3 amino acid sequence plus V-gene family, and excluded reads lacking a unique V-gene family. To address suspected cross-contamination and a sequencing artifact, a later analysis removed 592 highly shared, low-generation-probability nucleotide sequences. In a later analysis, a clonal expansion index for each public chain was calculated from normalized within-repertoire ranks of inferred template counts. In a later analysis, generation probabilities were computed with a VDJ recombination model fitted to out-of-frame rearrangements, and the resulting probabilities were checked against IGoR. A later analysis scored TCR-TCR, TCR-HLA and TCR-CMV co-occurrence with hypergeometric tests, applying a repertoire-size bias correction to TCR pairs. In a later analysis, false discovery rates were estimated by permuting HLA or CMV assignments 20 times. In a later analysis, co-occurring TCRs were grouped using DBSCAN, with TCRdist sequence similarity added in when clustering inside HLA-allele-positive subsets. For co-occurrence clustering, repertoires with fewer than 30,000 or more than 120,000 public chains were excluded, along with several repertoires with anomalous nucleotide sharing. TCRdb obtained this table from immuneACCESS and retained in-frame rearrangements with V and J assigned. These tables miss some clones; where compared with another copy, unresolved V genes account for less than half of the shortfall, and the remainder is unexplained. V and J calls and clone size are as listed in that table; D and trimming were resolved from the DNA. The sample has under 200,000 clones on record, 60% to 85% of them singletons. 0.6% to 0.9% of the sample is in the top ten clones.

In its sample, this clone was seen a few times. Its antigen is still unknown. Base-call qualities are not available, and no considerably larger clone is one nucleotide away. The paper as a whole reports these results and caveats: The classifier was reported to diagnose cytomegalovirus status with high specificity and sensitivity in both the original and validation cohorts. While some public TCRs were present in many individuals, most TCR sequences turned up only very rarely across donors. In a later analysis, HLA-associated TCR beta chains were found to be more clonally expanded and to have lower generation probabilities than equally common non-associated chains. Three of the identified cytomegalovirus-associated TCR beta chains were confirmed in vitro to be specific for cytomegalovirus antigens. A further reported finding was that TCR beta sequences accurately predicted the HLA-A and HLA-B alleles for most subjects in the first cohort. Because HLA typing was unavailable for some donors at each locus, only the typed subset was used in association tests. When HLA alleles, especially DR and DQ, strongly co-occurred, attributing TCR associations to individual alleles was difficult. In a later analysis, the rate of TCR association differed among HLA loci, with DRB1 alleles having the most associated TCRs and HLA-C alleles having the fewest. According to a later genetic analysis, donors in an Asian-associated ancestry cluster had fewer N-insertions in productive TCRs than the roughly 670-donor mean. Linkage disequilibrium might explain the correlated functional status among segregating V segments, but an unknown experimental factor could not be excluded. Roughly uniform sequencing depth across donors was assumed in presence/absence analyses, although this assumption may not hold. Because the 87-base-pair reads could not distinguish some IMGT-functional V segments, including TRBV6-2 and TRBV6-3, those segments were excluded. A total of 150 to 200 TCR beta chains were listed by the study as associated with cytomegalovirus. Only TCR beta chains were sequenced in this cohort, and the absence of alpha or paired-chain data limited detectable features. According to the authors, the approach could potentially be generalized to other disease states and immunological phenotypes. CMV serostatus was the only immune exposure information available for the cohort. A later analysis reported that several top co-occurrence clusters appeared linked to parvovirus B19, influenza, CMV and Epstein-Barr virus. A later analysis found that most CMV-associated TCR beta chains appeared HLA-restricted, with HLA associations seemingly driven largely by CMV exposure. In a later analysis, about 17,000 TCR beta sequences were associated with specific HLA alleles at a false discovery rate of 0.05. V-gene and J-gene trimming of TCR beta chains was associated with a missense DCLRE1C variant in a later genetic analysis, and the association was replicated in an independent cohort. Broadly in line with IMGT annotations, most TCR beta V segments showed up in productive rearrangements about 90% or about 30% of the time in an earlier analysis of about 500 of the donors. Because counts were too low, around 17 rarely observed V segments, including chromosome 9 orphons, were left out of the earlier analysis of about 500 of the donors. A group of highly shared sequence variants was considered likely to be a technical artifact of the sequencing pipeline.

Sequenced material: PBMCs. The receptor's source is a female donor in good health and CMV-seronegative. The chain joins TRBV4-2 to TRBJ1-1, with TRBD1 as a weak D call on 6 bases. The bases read TGTGCCAGCAGCCAAGGTCAACGAAGTCTGGGGGCCCCGAACACTGAAGCTTTCTTT. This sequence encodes CASSQGQRSLGAPNTEAFF.